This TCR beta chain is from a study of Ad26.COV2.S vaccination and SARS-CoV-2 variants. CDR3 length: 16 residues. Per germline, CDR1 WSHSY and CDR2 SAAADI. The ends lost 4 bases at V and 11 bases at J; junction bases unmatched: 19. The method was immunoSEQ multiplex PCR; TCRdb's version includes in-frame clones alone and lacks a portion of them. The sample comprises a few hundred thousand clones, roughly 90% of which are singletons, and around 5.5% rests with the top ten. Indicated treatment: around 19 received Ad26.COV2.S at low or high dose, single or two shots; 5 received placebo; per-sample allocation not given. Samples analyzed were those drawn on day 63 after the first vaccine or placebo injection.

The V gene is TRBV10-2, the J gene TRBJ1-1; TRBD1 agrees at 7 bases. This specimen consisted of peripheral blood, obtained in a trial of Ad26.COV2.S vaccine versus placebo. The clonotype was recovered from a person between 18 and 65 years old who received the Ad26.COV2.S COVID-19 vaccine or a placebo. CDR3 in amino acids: CASSVSHGTGESGAFF. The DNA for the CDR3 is TGCGCCAGCAGTGTGAGTCATGGCACAGGGGAAAGTGGGGCTTTCTTT.